A single T cell receptor beta chain is shown here with its context. Antigen: not known. The data derive from a study of response to subunit inactivated influenza vaccine. Study-wide results and caveats: The study's authors posited that every seasonal influenza vaccination enlists few new T cells.

Germline assignment: CDR1 SEHNR and CDR2 FQNEAQ (reference sequence). Trimming stripped 5 bases from V and 2 bases from J, with 12 bases between. The CDR3 extends over 14 amino acids. TCRdb passed the RT-PCR reads through MiXCR, listing each CDR3 protein once. The sample shows around 160,000 distinct CDR3 sequences, approximately 11% of them seen only once. The genes are TRBV7-9 and TRBJ2-5, with D possibly being TRBD2 (5 bases). This specimen was non-naive T cells sorted from PBMCs, taken 45 days after vaccination. This TCR was sampled from a man aged 45-65 years who received an inactivated influenza vaccine. CDR3 sequence: CASSLYRDQETQYF. The CDR3 region has the DNA TGTGCCAGCAGCCTCTACCGGGATCAAGAGACCCAGTACTTC.